Listed here are 5 T cell receptor beta chains from one sample, sequenced in a study of cytomegalovirus exposure and HLA in healthy donors. The PCR contained 60 Vbeta and 13 Jbeta primers. TCRdb's table, derived via immunoSEQ multiplex PCR, lists solely in-frame clones and lacks some. The sample contains about 150,000 clones, around 74% of which appear only once. The sequencing input was PBMCs. The receptors come from a man aged 18 to 35 in good health and CMV-seronegative.

The J gene is TRBJ2-3, the V gene TRBV7-2, with 9 positions matching TRBD2. Germline V lookup: CDR1 SGHTA, CDR2 FQGNSA. Unmatched junction bases numbered 9, after V lost 5 bases and J lost 0 bases. This CDR3 has 17 amino acids. The CDR3 loop reads CASSLPSLAGSTDTQYF. DNA for the CDR3: TGTGCCAGCAGCCTACCCTCTCTAGCGGGAAGCACAGATACGCAGTATTTT.

The V and J genes are TRBV29-1 and TRBJ2-2; D is perhaps TRBD1 (5 bases). Germline-derived CDR1 and CDR2 are SQVTM and ANQGSEA. This CDR3 is built from 14 residues. The ends were cut back, 5 bases at V and 4 bases at J, with 14 bases in the middle. CDR3 sequence: CSVTQGSFTGELFF. CDR3 coding DNA: TGCAGCGTTACTCAGGGCAGTTTCACCGGGGAGCTGTTTTTT.

This clone was seen only once. The rearrangement joins TRBV15 to TRBJ1-2; 7 nucleotides line up with TRBD1. The germline V gene has CDR1 LNHNV and CDR2 YYDKDF (reference sequence). The CDR3 has 15 amino acids. V shed 2 bases, J shed 4 bases, and the junction held 7 bases outside the gene matches. In DNA form, the CDR3 reads TGTGCCACCAGCAGACGACAGGGTACCGTCTATGGCTACACCTTC. Its translation is CATSRRQGTVYGYTF.

V and J are TRBV29-1 and TRBJ2-7; 8 bases line up with TRBD1. This CDR3 has 16 amino acids. V shed 8 bases, J shed 0 bases, and the junction held 15 bases outside the gene matches. From germline, CDR1 is SQVTM and CDR2 ANQGSEA. The CDR3 coding sequence is TGCAGCCCCCGAAGGTCCAGGGGGCGCACCTCCTACGAGCAGTACTTC. This gives the protein CSPRRSRGRTSYEQYF.

This clone was seen repeatedly, ten times or more. This sequence joins TRBV28 and TRBJ1-4; D is ambiguous. This CDR3 is 16 amino acids long. The V end was cut by 6 bases, the J end by 4 bases, with 18 bases between. From germline, CDR1 is MDHEN and CDR2 SYDVKM. The CDR3 DNA is TGTGCCAGCAGATTTGGTCGTCAGGAAAATAATGAAAAACTGTTTTTT. As protein: CASRFGRQENNEKLFF.